This TCR beta chain comes out of a study of response to subunit inactivated influenza vaccine (dated by TCRdb to 2017 to 2018). For the study in its entirety: Deep quantitative T cell receptor repertoire profiling was used in the study to track responses to a trivalent subunit inactivated influenza vaccine. Here is what the overall study found, with its caveats: The authors proposed that each seasonal influenza vaccination may bring in only a limited number of new T cells.

V and J are trimmed by 3 bases and 8 bases, and the gene matches miss 9 bases of the junction. CDR1 and CDR2 are read off the germline V gene as KGHSH and LQKENI. CDR3 length: 15 amino acids, cysteine to phenylalanine. Only the CDR3 DNA is retained, 45 bases long and in frame from the first base. Library construction relied on RT-PCR. These reads were obtained on an Illumina HiSeq 2500. Through fastp at Q25 and MiXCR, TCRdb rebuilt clones from the public reads, retaining in-frame beta chains. Merged by CDR3 protein, the rows form single entries marked with the most common genes and DNA. The sample has fewer than 350,000 distinct CDR3 sequences on record, around a fifth of them singletons. The ten largest make up around 9.6% of the sample. This clonotype was detected only a few times. Its antigen is still unknown. One base away there is no much larger clone; base qualities are not given.

The chain joins TRBV18 to TRBJ1-4, and 7 bases in between align with TRBD1. Sequences were derived from PBMCs from blood, sampled approximately 20 months after vaccination. This clonotype was obtained from a man aged 50-75 years who received an inactivated influenza vaccine. Donor details come from another sample of the same person, matched by shared clones. The DNA sequence is TGTGCCAGCTCACCTTACGACAGGGTTGGCGAAAAACTGTTTTTT. It is translated as CASSPYDRVGEKLFF.